Listed here are 32 T cell receptor beta chains from one sample, sequenced in a study of T cells expressing NK-cell markers. From its re-call of the 5' RACE reads, TCRdb lists each CDR3 protein once, without DNA. This table lists a few hundred thousand distinct CDR3 sequences. Sequencing used blood T cells: a sorted CD56 or NKG2C T cell subset, CD4+ or CD8+ T cells, or bulk PBMC T cells (not recorded which). All receptors come from a man aged 18-70 years in good health.

J is TRBJ2-7 and V is TRBV29-1; TCRdb proposes TRBD1, but this gene call is untestable without DNA. This CDR3 contains 14 residues. Germline assignment: CDR1 SQVTM and CDR2 ANQGSEA. The CDR3 protein is CSVEIPGGSYEQYF.

This chain uses TRBV20-1 with TRBJ2-5; TCRdb picks TRBD1, but there is no DNA to check that call. The V gene's germline CDR1 is DFQATT and CDR2 SNEGSKA (reference sequence). The CDR3 covers 15 residues. The CDR3 region is CSAPDRILGAETQYF.

The chain uses TRBV6-1 and TRBJ2-3; the TCRdb D gene call, TRBD2, has no DNA to confirm it. This CDR3 contains 15 residues. The V gene's germline CDR1 is MNHNS and CDR2 SASEGT. The CDR3 loop reads CASSFSGGTTDTQYF.

The CDR3 reads CSVVRGSSSYEQYF. This rearrangement joins TRBV29-1 to TRBJ2-7. Germline values: CDR1 SQVTM, CDR2 ANQGSEA. CDR3 length equals 14 residues.

The rearrangement links TRBV11-2 to TRBJ2-7. The CDR3 consists of 16 residues. The germline V gene encodes CDR1 SGHAT and CDR2 FQNNGV. This chain's CDR3 is CASSLVGWAAAYEQYF.

The chain combines TRBV5-1 with TRBJ2-5; TCRdb reports TRBD1, a call that lacks DNA to check it against. Germline-derived CDR1 and CDR2 are SGHRS and YFSETQ. The CDR3 spans 18 residues. CDR3 sequence reads: CASSLDVQGGVIQETQYF. The full variable domain, rest sourced from reference TRBV5-1 and TRBJ2-5, is KAGVTQTPRYLIKTRGQQVTLSCSPISGHRSVSWYQQTPGQGLQFLFEYFSETQRNKGNFPGRFSGRQFSNSRSEMNVSTLELGDSALYLCASSLDVQGGVIQETQYFGPGTRLLVL.

V is TRBV5-6 and J is TRBJ1-4. The CDR3 is made up of 16 amino acids. Germline CDR1 is SGHDT and CDR2 is YYEEEE. The CDR3 sequence is CASSLMMVRSNEKLFF.

V is TRBV28 and J is TRBJ2-7; TCRdb's assignment of TRBD1 cannot be checked, as there is no DNA. CDR3 length equals 15 residues. Germline V gives CDR1 MDHEN, CDR2 SYDVKM. This chain's CDR3 is CASSLGSAGGHEQYF. Full variable domain (missing parts from reference TRBV28 and TRBJ2-7): DVKVTQSSRYLVKRTGEKVFLECVQDMDHENMFWYRQDPGLGLRLIYFSYDVKMKEKGDIPEGYSVSREKKERFSLILESASTNQTSMYLCASSLGSAGGHEQYFGPGTRLTVT.

The rearrangement joins TRBV3-1 to TRBJ2-1. CDR1 LGHDT and CDR2 YNNKEL come from the germline V gene (reference sequence). The CDR3 loop spans 17 amino acids. CDR3 amino acids: CASSQGLVKGIYNEQFF.

The rearrangement uses TRBV9 and TRBJ1-1. The V gene's germline CDR1 is SGDLS and CDR2 YYNGEE. CDR3 length: 14 amino acids. The chain's CDR3 is CASSSRGINTEAFF.

V gene TRBV11-3 combines with J gene TRBJ2-1. Germline V gives CDR1 SGHNT, CDR2 YENEEA. The CDR3 has 13 residues. The CDR3 loop is CASSLDQVNEQFF.

The chain carries TRBV6-4 and TRBJ2-5; with no DNA, the TCRdb D assignment of TRBD2 cannot be verified. The CDR3 is 19 residues long. Germline loops: CDR1 MRHNA, CDR2 SNTAGT. CDR3 residues: CASSTRGVAGAFGRETQYF.

V gene TRBV5-1 combines with J gene TRBJ2-5; with no DNA, the TCRdb D assignment of TRBD1 cannot be verified. Germline assignment: CDR1 SGHRS and CDR2 YFSETQ. This CDR3 is 16 amino acids long. CDR3 protein: CASQTGTAGAGETQYF.

The chain couples TRBV7-9 to TRBJ1-5. Germline CDR1 and CDR2: SEHNR and FQNEAQ (reference sequence). This CDR3 spans 16 amino acids. This CDR3 is CASSLGMGLSNQPQHF.

The chain joins TRBV12-3 or TRBV12-4 to TRBJ1-2. The CDR3 consists of 18 residues. The CDR3 spells CASSLDDRLNGANYGYTF.

V usage is TRBV2 and J usage is TRBJ1-1. Looked up from germline, CDR1 is SNHLY and CDR2 is FYNNEI. This CDR3 spans 12 amino acids. This CDR3 reads CASSPNGPRSFF.

V and J are TRBV24-1 and TRBJ2-1; TCRdb gives TRBD2 as the D gene, but with no DNA this cannot be confirmed. The CDR3 runs 15 residues. The germline V gene has CDR1 KGHDR and CDR2 SFDVKD. CDR3 sequence: CATSDTGTSGGALFF.

V and J are TRBV9 and TRBJ1-2; absent DNA, TCRdb's TRBD1 call cannot be checked. The CDR3 totals 15 residues. The germline V gene encodes CDR1 SGDLS and CDR2 YYNGEE. This CDR3 is CASSGSAGAHYGYTF.

Here the CDR3 reads CASSFSGARPYEQYF. The chain uses TRBV12-3 or TRBV12-4 and TRBJ2-7; TCRdb designates TRBD1, a call that cannot be tested without DNA. The CDR3 is 15 amino acids.

The gene calls are TRBV18 and TRBJ2-1; TCRdb's D call, TRBD2, is unchecked because there is no DNA. This CDR3 comprises 12 residues. Germline lookup yields CDR1 KGHSH and CDR2 LQKENI. The CDR3 spells CASSPTAEGRFF.

The V gene is TRBV29-1, the J gene TRBJ1-1. The CDR3 loop spans 12 amino acids. Germline CDR1 reads SQVTM; CDR2 reads ANQGSEA. CDR3 protein: CSVEDSLGMTFF.

This clonotype is labeled medium-sized based on frequency. The CDR3 loop is CATSALTSGLSNEQFF. The V gene is TRBV24-1, the J gene TRBJ2-1; the D gene TCRdb calls, TRBD2, cannot be checked with no DNA. The germline V gene has CDR1 KGHDR and CDR2 SFDVKD. This CDR3 comprises 16 residues.

The chain couples TRBV12-3 or TRBV12-4 to TRBJ2-5; TCRdb reports TRBD2, a call that lacks DNA to check it against. CDR3 length equals 14 residues. The CDR3 region is CASRRSGGQETQYF.

This rearrangement joins TRBV24-1 to TRBJ2-1; TCRdb's D gene call, TRBD1, goes unchecked for lack of DNA. Germline loops: CDR1 KGHDR, CDR2 SFDVKD. The CDR3 loop spans 12 amino acids. CDR3: CATSNRVNEQFF.

V is TRBV6-1 and J is TRBJ1-2; there is no DNA to check the TCRdb D call of TRBD1. Germline loops: CDR1 MNHNS, CDR2 SASEGT. CDR3 size: 15 residues. This CDR3 is CASSRTGASNYGYTF.

The V and J genes are TRBV6-1 and TRBJ2-3; lacking DNA, the TRBD2 call made by TCRdb goes unchecked. Germline CDR1 and CDR2: MNHNS and SASEGT. The CDR3 has 19 amino acids. The CDR3 protein is CASSAPSIAGGRSTDTQYF.

V gene TRBV5-1 combines with J gene TRBJ2-7; TCRdb proposes TRBD1, but this gene call is untestable without DNA. CDR3 length equals 16 residues. Germline lookup yields CDR1 SGHRS and CDR2 YFSETQ. The CDR3 protein is CASSLEDGTGRYEQYF.

V usage is TRBV11-1 and J usage is TRBJ2-1; with no DNA, the TCRdb D assignment of TRBD1 cannot be verified. The CDR3 contains 13 residues. CDR1 is SGHAT, CDR2 FQDESV, per germline (reference sequence). This CDR3 reads CASRYRDHNEQFF.

This chain joins TRBV28 and TRBJ2-2; the D gene TCRdb calls, TRBD2, cannot be checked with no DNA. CDR1 and CDR2 from the germline V gene are MDHEN and SYDVKM. The CDR3 consists of 16 residues. This chain's CDR3 is CASSAPGPHFTGELFF.

This rearrangement joins TRBV9 to TRBJ2-7; no DNA is available, so the TRBD2 call from TCRdb remains unchecked. Germline CDR1 is SGDLS and CDR2 is YYNGEE. The CDR3 consists of 17 residues. The CDR3 sequence: CASSRGLAGGTSYEQYF. The full variable domain, rest sourced from reference TRBV9 and TRBJ2-7, is DSGVTQTPKHLITATGQRVTLRCSPRSGDLSVYWYQQSLDQGLQFLIQYYNGEERAKGNILERFSAQQFPDLHSELNLSSLELGDSALYFCASSRGLAGGTSYEQYFGPGTRLTVT.

The chain couples TRBV27 to TRBJ1-1. The germline gives CDR1 MNHEY, CDR2 SMNVEV (reference sequence). The CDR3 has 12 residues. This CDR3 is CASGQTGGEAFF.

V is TRBV20-1 and J is TRBJ1-5. The CDR3 loop spans 15 amino acids. CDR1 DFQATT and CDR2 SNEGSKA come from the germline V gene (reference sequence). CDR3 sequence: CSASLAGRPNQPQHF.